This TCR beta chain was captured in a study of radiotherapy plus CTLA-4 blockade in lung cancer. Study details: Among patients, around 18% showed objective responses, and approximately 31% had disease control. General study results and limits: Interferon-beta, together with early blood T cell clone dynamics, reportedly best predicted response.

This CDR3 comprises 16 residues. V gave up 0 bases and J gave up 4 bases; unmatched junction bases: 1. Looked up from germline, CDR1 is MGHRA and CDR2 is YSYEKL. Points on this clone: Its specificity is unknown.

Data came from immunoSEQ multiplex PCR; TCRdb stores just in-frame clones and leaves some out. The data contain around 42,000 clones, over 55% of them singletons. CTLA-4 blockade with ipilimumab, together with focal radiation, was given to patients with chemo-refractory metastatic non-small-cell lung cancer. This clonotype was obtained from a human donor with non-small cell lung cancer who had a partial response to radiotherapy plus ipilimumab. The chain recombines TRBV4-1 with TRBJ2-1, with 12 bases identical to TRBD2. The input for sequencing was peripheral blood, taken from a patient treated with radiotherapy plus ipilimumab. The CDR3 loop reads CASSQETSGRYNEQFF. DNA of the CDR3: TGCGCCAGCAGCCAAGAAACTAGCGGGAGGTACAATGAGCAGTTCTTC.